This T cell receptor (beta chain) was observed in a study of blood T cell repertoires in COVID-19. As for the study in general: Samples came from the United States, Italy and Spain, spanning acute and convalescent COVID-19.

Participants were aged roughly 18 to 100 years from 24 US areas. This clone was counted a few times. Assay: immunoSEQ multiplex PCR; the TCRdb copy retains only in-frame clones and omits some. This table holds hundreds of thousands of clones, approximately 80% found once. V lost 3 bases and J lost 8; bases outside the gene matches: 8. The CDR3 extends over 15 amino acids. Germline-derived CDR1 and CDR2 are SGHRS and YFSETQ. The J gene is TRBJ1-2, the V gene TRBV5-1, with 12 positions matching TRBD1. This TCR was sampled from a man aged 25-40 years with acute COVID-19. The material sequenced was PBMCs or T cells enriched from blood (not recorded which). In nucleotides, the CDR3 is TGCGCCAGCAGCTCGGGACAGGGGGCTTCGAACGGCTACACCTTC. This codes for CASSSGQGASNGYTF.